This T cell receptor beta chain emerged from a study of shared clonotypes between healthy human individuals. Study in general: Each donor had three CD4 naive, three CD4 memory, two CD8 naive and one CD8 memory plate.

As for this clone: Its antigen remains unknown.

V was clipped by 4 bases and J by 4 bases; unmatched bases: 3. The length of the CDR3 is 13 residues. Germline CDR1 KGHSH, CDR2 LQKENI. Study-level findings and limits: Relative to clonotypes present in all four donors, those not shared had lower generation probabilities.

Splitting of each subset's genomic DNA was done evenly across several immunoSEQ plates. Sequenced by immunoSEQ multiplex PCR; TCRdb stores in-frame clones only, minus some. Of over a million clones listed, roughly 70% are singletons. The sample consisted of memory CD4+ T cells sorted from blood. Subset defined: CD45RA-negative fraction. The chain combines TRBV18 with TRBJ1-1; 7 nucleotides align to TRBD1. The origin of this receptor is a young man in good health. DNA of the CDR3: TGTGCCAGCTCACAGGGGGCGGGCACTGAAGCTTTCTTT. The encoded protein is CASSQGAGTEAFF.